This T cell receptor (beta chain) was observed in a study of shared clonotypes between healthy human individuals. Study-wide findings and caveats: Memory subsets generally showed lower estimated richness than naive subsets. In contrast to clonotypes shared by all four donors, non-shared clonotypes had lower generation probabilities.

The data were produced by immunoSEQ multiplex PCR, yet TCRdb's version contains in-frame clones alone and is incomplete. The profile shows roughly 1,500,000 clones, 98% of them singletons. For this clone: The antigen remains unidentified.

In germline, CDR1 is SNHLY, CDR2 FYNNEI. The CDR3 covers 17 residues. The sequence was collected from a man between 25 and 39 years old in good health. The genes are TRBV2 and TRBJ2-3, with 10 bases that match TRBD2. Sequencing was done on a sample of naive CD4+ T cells sorted from blood. This sample's subset: CD45RA+ positively selected. The CDR3: CASKASSGRYGTDTQYF. In DNA, the CDR3 is TGTGCGTCAAAGGCGTCTAGCGGGAGATACGGCACAGATACGCAGTATTTT.